This T cell receptor (beta chain) appears in the sequencing data of a study of cytomegalovirus exposure and HLA in healthy donors. Profiled with immunoSEQ multiplex PCR; TCRdb holds only in-frame clones, not every one. The sample has tens of thousands of clones, 95% to 98% seen once. This clone was detected only once. The origin of this receptor is a woman between 18 and 29 years old in good health and CMV-seropositive. Sequencing was performed on PBMCs.

DNA of the CDR3: TGTGCCAGCAGCTTAGCGAGAGAGAATGAAAAACTGTTTTTT. It is translated as CASSLARENEKLFF. This chain connects TRBV7-9 to TRBJ1-4; D uncertain. Trimming pared 0 bases from V and 5 bases from J, leaving 7 bases between. From germline, CDR1 is SEHNR and CDR2 FQNEAQ (reference sequence). The CDR3 totals 14 residues.